This section outlines one T cell receptor (beta chain) sequence together with its context. The sample belongs to a study of blood T cell repertoires in COVID-19. Profiling relied on immunoSEQ multiplex PCR, and the TCRdb table lists in-frame clones only, not all of them. Of 240,000 or so clones detected, about four fifths appear once; the ten largest clones hold 3.4%. Germline V gene data show CDR1 as MNHEY and CDR2 as SMNVEV (reference sequence). J was trimmed by 3 bases and V by 3 bases; bases with no gene match: 7. The CDR3 is made up of 15 amino acids. This sequence originates from a woman aged 18-29 years with acute or convalescent COVID-19. This chain uses TRBV27 with TRBJ2-7; 8 nucleotides line up with TRBD1. The source material was peripheral blood. CDR3 bases: TGTGCCAGCAGTTTCAGACAGGGGACCTTCTACGAGCAGTACTTC. The encoded protein is CASSFRQGTFYEQYF.